Sequencing of this T cell receptor beta chain was carried out in a study of T cell responses to AZD1222 COVID-19 vaccine. General study results and limits: The peak T cell response came first, and repertoires were sampled only after it. Clonal diversity may have been underestimated, and the donors were mostly white British, with more females than males. Seropositive AZD1222 recipients at baseline numbered only 6 or 7.

As for this clone: The antigen is undetermined.

TCRdb's copy holds only in-frame clones and misses some; the assay was immunoSEQ multiplex PCR. The top ten clones hold 6.3% of a sample with about 100,000 clones, 80% to 90% of them seen once. Germline V CDR1 and CDR2: SGHRS, YFSETQ. There are 15 residues in the CDR3. The V gene lost 0 bases and the J gene lost 6 bases, with 10 bases spanning the gap. The chain links TRBV5-1 to TRBJ1-6; D not resolved. This sample comprised peripheral blood, obtained on day 0 of AZD1222 vaccination. The sequence was collected from an adult in good health. The CDR3 DNA sequence: TGCGCCAGCAGCTTGGATTCCAGTATTAATTCACCCCTCCACTTT. Translated: CASSLDSSINSPLHF.